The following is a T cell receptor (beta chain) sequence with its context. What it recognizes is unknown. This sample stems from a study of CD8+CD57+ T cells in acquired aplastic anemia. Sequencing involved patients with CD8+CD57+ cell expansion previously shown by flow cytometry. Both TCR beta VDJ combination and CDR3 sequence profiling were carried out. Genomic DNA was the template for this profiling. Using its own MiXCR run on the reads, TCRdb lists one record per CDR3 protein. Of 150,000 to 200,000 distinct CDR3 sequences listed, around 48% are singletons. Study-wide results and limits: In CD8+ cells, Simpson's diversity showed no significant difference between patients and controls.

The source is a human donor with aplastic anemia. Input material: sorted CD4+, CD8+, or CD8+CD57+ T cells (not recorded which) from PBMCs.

The CDR3 nucleotides are TGTGCCAGCAGCGACCGACTAGCGACCCAGTACTTC. Residues: CASSDRLATQYF. The chain is built from TRBV7-9 and TRBJ2-5; 7 bases map to TRBD2. The CDR3 contains 12 residues. Germline-derived CDR1 and CDR2 are SEHNR and FQNEAQ (reference sequence). V shed 5 bases and J 7 bases; nucleotides not matched to a gene: 4.